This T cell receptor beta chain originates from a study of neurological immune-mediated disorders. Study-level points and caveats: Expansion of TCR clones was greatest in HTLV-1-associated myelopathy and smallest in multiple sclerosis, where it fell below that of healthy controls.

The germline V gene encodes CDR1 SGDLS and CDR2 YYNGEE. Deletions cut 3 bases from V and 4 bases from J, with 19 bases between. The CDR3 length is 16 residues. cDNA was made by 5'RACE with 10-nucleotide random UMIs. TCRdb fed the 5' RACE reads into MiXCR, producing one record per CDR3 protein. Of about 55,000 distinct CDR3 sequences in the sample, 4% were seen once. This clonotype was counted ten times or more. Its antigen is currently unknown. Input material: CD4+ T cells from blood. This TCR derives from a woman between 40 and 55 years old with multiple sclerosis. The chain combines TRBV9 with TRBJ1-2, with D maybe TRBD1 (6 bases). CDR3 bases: TGTGCCAGCAGCGCCGAGGGGAGAGGACAGAGCTATGGCTACACCTTC. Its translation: CASSAEGRGQSYGYTF.